This T cell receptor (beta chain) was sequenced in a study of T cell repertoires in cytomegalovirus infection. As to this clonotype: The antigen is unknown.

TCRdb ran MiXCR on the reads and lists one entry per CDR3 protein. The repertoire holds approximately 110,000 distinct CDR3 sequences, with approximately 45% as singletons. CDR1 is MNHEY and CDR2 is SMNVEV in the germline V gene (reference sequence). CDR3 length: 15 residues. V shed 10 bases, J shed 3 bases, and the junction held 12 bases outside the gene matches. The TCR was taken from a human donor in good health (CMV status not recorded). Some clones in this sample may be carry-over from other donors' samples. Here the sequenced sample was CD8+ T cells from cultured PBMCs, taken from culture after CMV antigen stimulation. The chain combines TRBV27 with TRBJ2-7; TRBD1 matches at 10 bases. This CDR3 reads CATSITGTGVYEQYF. In nucleotides, the CDR3 is TGTGCCACTTCCATTACCGGGACAGGGGTCTACGAGCAGTACTTC.